Below, one TCR beta chain is given with its context. Its antigen is still unknown. This sample stems from a study of beta chain features in type 1 diabetes. Study-wide context: Across the samples, about 110,000,000 sorted cells were examined in total. Study-wide findings and caveats: PCR may have favored shorter templates equally in patients and controls. Across all four CD4+ subsets, people with type 1 diabetes showed modestly shorter TCRB CDR3s.

As every portion of the isolated RNA was reverse transcribed, the sequencing read expressed TCRB transcripts. Assay used: immunoSEQ multiplex PCR; TCRdb lists only in-frame clones, some missing. The table has some 350,000 clones, about 10% seen once. The CDR3 is 16 residues long. V was trimmed by 4 bases and J by 2 bases, leaving 18 bases between them. The germline gives CDR1 SGHDN, CDR2 FVKESK. J is TRBJ2-7 and V is TRBV14, with a possible D match to TRBD1 (5 bases). The TCR originated in a man aged 25-45 years with type 1 diabetes. Sequencing used central memory CD4+ T cells from blood. This CDR3 is CASSPRLDRPTYEQYF. CDR3 bases: TGTGCCAGCAGCCCGAGGTTAGACAGACCAACCTACGAGCAGTACTTC.